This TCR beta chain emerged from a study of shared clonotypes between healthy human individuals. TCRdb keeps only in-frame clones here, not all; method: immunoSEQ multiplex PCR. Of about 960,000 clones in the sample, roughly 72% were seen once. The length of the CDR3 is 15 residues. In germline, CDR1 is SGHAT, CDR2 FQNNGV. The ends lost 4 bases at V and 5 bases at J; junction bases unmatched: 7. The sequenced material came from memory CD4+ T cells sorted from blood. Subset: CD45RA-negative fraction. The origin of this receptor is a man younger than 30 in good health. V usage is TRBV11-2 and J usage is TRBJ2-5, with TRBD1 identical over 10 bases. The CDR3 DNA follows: TGTGCCAGCAGCTATGGGACAGGGGTTTTCGAGACCCAGTACTTC. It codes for CASSYGTGVFETQYF.